The T cell receptor (beta chain) described here comes from a study of CD8 T cells in Susac syndrome. Study at large: Active disease was present in more than 5 of the sequenced Susac syndrome patients, and remission in under 10.

CDR3 size: 15 residues. Germline assignment: CDR1 MGHRA and CDR2 YSYEKL. V shed 3 bases and J 6 bases; nucleotides not matched to a gene: 7. Of note for this clonotype: Its antigen is not known.

With random hexamers, 0.5 to 1 ug RNA was reverse transcribed. Amplification of TCR beta CDR3 was carried out by immunoSEQ multiplex PCR, which covered 54 Vbeta and 13 Jbeta segments. MiXCR, applied by TCRdb to the immunoSEQ multiplex PCR reads, yields one record per CDR3 protein. The sample shows about 150,000 distinct CDR3 sequences, approximately 95% of them seen only once. Notes on the study in general: Regarding the TCR sequencing and HLA analysis, the study admitted that a relatively small number of individuals were involved.

This clonotype was obtained from a human donor with Susac syndrome. The sequenced material came from CD4+ T cells from PBMCs. This sequence joins TRBV4-1 and TRBJ1-2; 10 bases map to TRBD1. The CDR3 DNA sequence: TGCGCCAGCAGCCATTCCGAGGGACAGGGGCATGGCTACACCTTC. It specifies CASSHSEGQGHGYTF.